This T cell receptor (beta chain) was observed in a study of CD8 T cells in ankylosing spondylitis. General study points: In ankylosing spondylitis patients, matched synovial fluid reportedly showed significant enrichment of disease-linked clones. Roughly 8 highly homologous variants made up a TCR beta motif that seemed to typify ankylosing spondylitis blood. Disease-linked clones bore a CD8+ phenotype, appearing relatively rarely in peripheral blood.

About this clonotype: Its antigen remains unknown.

Germline V lookup: CDR1 MDHEN, CDR2 SYDVKM. This CDR3 spans 17 amino acids. After removal of 3 bases from V and 4 bases from J, the junction contained 12 bases not matched to a gene. Researchers built TCR beta libraries using quantitative 5'-RACE with molecular barcodes. From the 5' RACE reads, TCRdb called clonotypes with MiXCR, one entry per CDR3 protein. The sample has more than 300,000 distinct CDR3 sequences, 6.5% to 10% seen once. The chain employs TRBV28 and TRBJ2-5, with 9 bases aligning to TRBD1. The specimen sequenced was blood, either unsorted or a sorted T cell fraction (not recorded which). The sequence derives from a male donor with ankylosing spondylitis. In DNA form, the CDR3 reads TGTGCCAGCAGTTTTATCCTACACAGGGGGCTTGGAGAGACCCAGTACTTC. As protein: CASSFILHRGLGETQYF.